The T cell receptor (beta chain) under discussion was sequenced for a study of graft-versus-host responses after intestinal transplantation. Study context: Recipients had transplants, and these were multivisceral, liver-intestinal, or isolated intestinal. Whole-study findings and limits: Recipient marrow showed GvH clones, some seen first in ileum or blood. Graft-versus-host to host-versus-graft clonal ratios in allografts were high in patients with graft-donor T cell macrochimerism.

This table comes from immunoSEQ multiplex PCR, and its TCRdb copy is limited to in-frame clones, with some not included. The table lists about 94,000 clones, roughly nine tenths of them singletons. As concerns this clone: The target antigen is unknown.

The V and J ends lost 4 bases and 2 bases respectively, with 14 bases between them. This CDR3 is built from 14 residues. Germline CDR1 reads SQVTM; CDR2 reads ANQGSEA. The chain recombines TRBV29-1 with TRBJ2-5; tentatively, D is TRBD2 (6 bases). The sequence was obtained from a human donor who received an intestinal transplant. The sequencing used unstimulated CD8+ T cells sorted from spleen or lymph node cells, collected before intestinal transplant. This chain's CDR3 is CSVGGGIGQETQYF. DNA of the CDR3: TGCAGCGTTGGAGGCGGGATCGGGCAAGAGACCCAGTACTTC.